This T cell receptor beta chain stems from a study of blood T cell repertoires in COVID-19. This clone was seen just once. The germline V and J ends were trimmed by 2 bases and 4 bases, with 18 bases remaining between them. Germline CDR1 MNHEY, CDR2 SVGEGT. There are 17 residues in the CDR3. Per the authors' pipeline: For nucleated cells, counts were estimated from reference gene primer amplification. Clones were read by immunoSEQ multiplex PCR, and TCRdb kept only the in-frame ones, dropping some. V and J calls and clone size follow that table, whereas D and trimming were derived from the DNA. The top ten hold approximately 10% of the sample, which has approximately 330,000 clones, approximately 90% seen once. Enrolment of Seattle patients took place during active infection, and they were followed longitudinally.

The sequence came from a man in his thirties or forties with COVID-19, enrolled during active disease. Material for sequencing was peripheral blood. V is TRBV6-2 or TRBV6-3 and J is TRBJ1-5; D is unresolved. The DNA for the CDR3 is TGTGCCAGCAGTTACAGTCGTGCTGTGAGGGCTAATCAGCCCCAGCATTTT. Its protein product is CASSYSRAVRANQPQHF.